The 24 T cell receptor beta chains below come from one sample, sequenced in a study of blood T cell repertoires in COVID-19. The repertoire was sequenced with immunoSEQ multiplex PCR; TCRdb's copy has only in-frame clones and lacks some. In the table there are fewer than 350,000 clones, approximately 88% of which are singletons. The sequencing sample was made of PBMCs or T cells enriched from blood (not recorded which). Source of these receptors: a woman in her thirties or forties who had recovered from COVID-19.

The chain combines TRBV15 with TRBJ2-3; TRBD1 aligns across 11 bases. The germline V gene encodes CDR1 LNHNV and CDR2 YYDKDF (reference sequence). This CDR3 contains 16 residues. Trimming removed 4 bases from V and 4 bases from J; junction bases left unmatched: 7. The CDR3 is CATSTGTGGRADTQYF. The DNA for the CDR3 is TGTGCCACCAGCACCGGGACAGGGGGTAGGGCAGATACGCAGTATTTT.

The chain carries TRBV9 and TRBJ2-1; the D gene is possibly TRBD2 (5 bases). The germline CDR1 and CDR2 sequences are SGDLS and YYNGEE. The CDR3 has 15 amino acids. The ends were cut back, 4 bases at V and 5 bases at J, with 16 bases in the middle. CDR3: CASSNGPGGHNEQFF. CDR3 sequence (DNA): TGTGCCAGCAGCAATGGGCCCGGCGGGCACAATGAGCAGTTCTTC.

The table lists this clone with a count of one. The gene calls are TRBV20-1 and TRBJ1-1; D uncertain. This CDR3 contains 10 residues. Trimming cost V 6 bases and J 6 bases, with 8 bases left between them. Germline loops: CDR1 DFQATT, CDR2 SNEGSKA (reference sequence). CDR3 sequence: CSAQRAEAFF. The CDR3 DNA reads as TGCAGTGCCCAGAGGGCTGAAGCTTTCTTT.

The chain is built from TRBV10-2 and TRBJ2-2, with D possibly matching TRBD2 (6 bases). This CDR3 is built from 13 residues. Trimming cost V 9 bases and J 6 bases, with 14 bases left between them. Germline CDR1 reads WSHSY; CDR2 reads SAAADI. CDR3 residues: CASRGSGSGELFF. The CDR3 region has the DNA TGCGCCAGTCGAGGAAGCGGGTCCGGGGAGCTGTTTTTT.

J is TRBJ2-1 and V is TRBV27, with 8 bases that match TRBD2. Trimming removed 10 bases from V and 3 bases from J; junction bases left unmatched: 5. Germline V CDR1 and CDR2: MNHEY, SMNVEV (reference sequence). The CDR3 is made up of 13 amino acids. CDR3 protein: CATIAGSYNEQFF. CDR3 DNA: TGTGCCACCATAGCGGGAAGCTACAATGAGCAGTTCTTC.

The chain is built from TRBV27 and TRBJ2-7, with TRBD1 matching over 7 bases. Germline V lookup: CDR1 MNHEY, CDR2 SMNVEV (reference sequence). J gave up 1 base and V 7 bases, and 13 bases lay outside the gene matches. The CDR3 spans 16 residues. The CDR3 protein is CASNSAGTALSYEQYF. CDR3 nucleotides: TGTGCCAGCAATTCCGCCGGGACAGCACTTTCCTACGAGCAGTACTTC.

The CDR3 DNA follows: TGTGCCAGCAGCTCGGGACTAGCGTATTACAATGAGCAGTTCTTC. It codes for CASSSGLAYYNEQFF. The rearrangement links TRBV7-2 to TRBJ2-1; TRBD2 matches 10 bases. Germline assignment: CDR1 SGHTA and CDR2 FQGNSA. CDR3 length: 15 amino acids. The ends lost 4 bases at V and 4 bases at J; junction bases unmatched: 4.

The genes are TRBV10-3 and TRBJ2-7; 10 bases map to TRBD2. The germline V gene encodes CDR1 ENHRY and CDR2 SYGVKD. V shed 6 bases, J shed 0 bases, and the junction held 2 bases outside the gene matches. The CDR3 covers 14 residues. CDR3 nucleotide sequence: TGTGCCATCAGAACTAGCGGGATCTCCTACGAGCAGTACTTC. This codes for CAIRTSGISYEQYF.

V gene TRBV5-1 combines with J gene TRBJ2-1; D not certain. This CDR3 contains 15 residues. Per germline, CDR1 SGHRS and CDR2 YFSETQ. The ends were cut back, 4 bases at V and 3 bases at J, with 14 bases in the middle. DNA of the CDR3: TGCGCCAGCAGCCTCGGTCCCCCGAGCTACAATGAGCAGTTCTTC. Protein sequence: CASSLGPPSYNEQFF.

The J gene is TRBJ2-5, the V gene TRBV5-4; TRBD1 matches 7 bases. Unmatched junction bases numbered 2, after V lost 0 bases and J lost 3 bases. CDR3 length: 14 amino acids. Germline V gene data show CDR1 as SGHNT and CDR2 as YYREEE (reference sequence). CDR3: CASSLDDREETQYF. The CDR3 nucleotides read TGTGCCAGCAGCTTGGACGACAGGGAAGAGACCCAGTACTTC.

In its sample, this clone was seen many times. The chain is built from TRBV6-2 or TRBV6-3 and TRBJ2-7, with TRBD1 matching 7 bases. Germline CDR1 reads MNHEY; CDR2 reads SVGEGT. V gave up 5 bases and J gave up 2 bases; unmatched junction bases: 12. CDR3 length: 16 residues. CDR3 DNA sequence: TGTGCCAGCAGTAAACTCACAGGGGAACGAGCCTACGAGCAGTACTTC. It encodes CASSKLTGERAYEQYF.

The V call is TRBV19, the J call TRBJ2-1; TRBD2 matches at 15 bases. CDR1 and CDR2 (germline): LNHDA, SQIVND (reference sequence). This CDR3 is built from 21 residues. The ends lost 4 bases at V and 0 bases at J; junction bases unmatched: 13. As DNA, the CDR3 is TGTGCCAGTAGTACCCTCCCGGGACTAGCGGGAGGACATGGCTCCTACAATGAGCAGTTCTTC. Protein sequence: CASSTLPGLAGGHGSYNEQFF. Complete variable domain (other parts from reference TRBV19 and TRBJ2-1): DGGITQSPKYLFRKEGQNVTLSCEQNLNHDAMYWYRQDPGQGLRLIYYSQIVNDFQKGDIAEGYSVSREKKESFPLTVTSAQKNPTAFYLCASSTLPGLAGGHGSYNEQFFGPGTRLTVL.

This chain uses TRBV5-1 with TRBJ2-3; 8 positions agree with TRBD1. CDR1 is SGHRS and CDR2 is YFSETQ in the germline V gene. This CDR3 is built from 16 residues. The ends lost 7 bases at V and 2 bases at J; junction bases unmatched: 12. The CDR3 bases are TGCGCCAGCTCCTTAGACCAGGGGGCTCCCACAGATACGCAGTATTTT. It translates to CASSLDQGAPTDTQYF.

This clone was recorded only once. J is TRBJ1-2 and V is TRBV28; 7 positions agree with TRBD1. The CDR3 runs 16 residues. The germline CDR1 and CDR2 sequences are MDHEN and SYDVKM. V dropped 7 bases and J dropped 7; count of bases not matched to a gene: 18. This chain's CDR3 is CASTTHPTGEIGGYTF. The CDR3, as DNA: TGTGCCAGCACCACCCACCCCACAGGGGAGATCGGTGGCTACACCTTC.

A note on this clone: Sequence at one end of the junction differs from germline and may be a read error. The chain links TRBV7-7 to TRBJ2-1; the match to TRBD2 covers 10 bases. CDR3 length equals 15 residues. Germline V gene sequence: CDR1 SSHAT, CDR2 FNYEAQ (reference sequence). The CDR3 DNA follows: TGTGCTAGCAGTCCCCGGACTAGCGGATACAATGAGCAGTTCTTC. It specifies CASSPRTSGYNEQFF.

The count of this clone is one. V usage is TRBV19 and J usage is TRBJ2-2; 10 positions match TRBD2. The CDR3 consists of 14 residues. V was pared by 6 bases and J by 5 bases, with 3 bases of the junction left unmatched. CDR1 is LNHDA, CDR2 SQIVND, per germline (reference sequence). The CDR3: CASRGLAYTGELFF. The CDR3 bases are TGTGCCAGTAGGGGACTAGCGTATACCGGGGAGCTGTTTTTT.

The chain employs TRBV6-2 or TRBV6-3 and TRBJ1-2, with D perhaps matching TRBD1 (5 bases). CDR3 size: 13 residues. Germline V gene sequence: CDR1 MNHEY, CDR2 SVGEGT. The V end was cut by 6 bases, the J end by 3 bases, with 11 bases between. CDR3 loop: CASSQQAYYGYTF. For the CDR3, the DNA is TGTGCCAGCAGCCAACAGGCCTACTATGGCTACACCTTC.

This sequence joins TRBV6-5 and TRBJ2-7; D not certain. Trimming removed 2 bases from V and 0 bases from J, with 2 bases in between. CDR1 and CDR2 (germline): MNHEY, SVGAGI. The CDR3 runs 12 residues. The CDR3 sequence: CASSYRSYEQYF. CDR3 coding DNA: TGTGCCAGCAGTTACCGCTCCTACGAGCAGTACTTC.

This sequence joins TRBV27 and TRBJ2-5, with 10 bases fitting TRBD2. The germline CDR1 and CDR2 sequences are MNHEY and SMNVEV (reference sequence). The CDR3 runs 19 residues. J gave up 9 bases and V 6 bases, and 25 bases lay outside the gene matches. Here the CDR3 reads CASSPEGASGSGQWSAQYF. The CDR3 DNA is TGTGCCAGCAGCCCCGAGGGGGCTAGCGGGAGTGGGCAGTGGTCGGCCCAGTACTTC.

The chain links TRBV11-2 to TRBJ2-4; 11 bases agree with TRBD1. The CDR3 is 15 amino acids. The germline CDR1 and CDR2 sequences are SGHAT and FQNNGV. The V segment lost 1 base and the J segment 6 bases; nucleotides outside the gene matches: 2. The CDR3 DNA sequence: TGTGCCAGCAGCTTAGTGGGGACAGGGGGAAACATTCAGTACTTC. Translating it yields CASSLVGTGGNIQYF.

V usage is TRBV24-1 and J usage is TRBJ2-7; 10 bases are a match to TRBD1. Germline trimming cut 2 bases from V and 7 bases from J; bases unmatched to any gene: 13. The CDR3 is made up of 17 amino acids. In germline, CDR1 is KGHDR, CDR2 SFDVKD. DNA of the CDR3: TGTGCCACCAGTGATTCGGGACAGGGGCCCCCCTATGGGGAGCAGTACTTC. Its protein is CATSDSGQGPPYGEQYF.

The chain is built from TRBV18 and TRBJ2-4; 8 positions agree with TRBD1. The germline gives CDR1 KGHSH, CDR2 LQKENI. Trimming removed 1 base from V and 8 bases from J; junction bases left unmatched: 7. This CDR3 contains 15 residues. The CDR3 region is CASSPLSGGEYIQYF. The CDR3 region has the DNA TGTGCCAGCTCACCACTCTCAGGGGGCGAGTACATTCAGTACTTC.

The V and J genes are TRBV4-2 and TRBJ2-5; TRBD2 matches 10 bases. The CDR3 loop spans 16 amino acids. Germline V gives CDR1 LGHNA, CDR2 YNFKEQ. V trimming: 1 base; J trimming: 2 bases; junction bases outside the gene matches: 4. The CDR3 here is CASSQGRTSGQETQYF. Here the CDR3 DNA reads TGTGCCAGCAGCCAAGGCCGGACTAGCGGTCAAGAGACCCAGTACTTC.

The chain has TRBV5-1 and TRBJ1-2; possibly TRBD1 for D (5 bases). V was shortened by 4 bases and J by 2 bases, with 12 bases between the two germline ends. Germline loops: CDR1 SGHRS, CDR2 YFSETQ. CDR3 length: 14 residues. CDR3 nucleotide sequence: TGCGCCAGCAGCCCCGGAGACAGAAACTATGGCTACACCTTC. Its protein is CASSPGDRNYGYTF.